A single sample is the source of the 14 T cell receptor beta chains below, sequenced in a study of CXCR3-negative and CXCR3-positive naive CD8 T cells. Whole-study findings and limits: Naive cells that were CXCR3-positive had more hydrophobic TRB CDR3s (compared with CXCR3-negative naive cells).

Libraries were UMI-labeled 5' RACE TRB cDNA. TCRdb re-analyzed the 5' RACE reads; it lists each CDR3 protein once, without DNA. Its clone listing holds some 150,000 distinct CDR3 sequences. Which antigens these TCRs recognize remains unknown. The specimen sequenced was naive CXCR3+ CD8+ T cells from blood. Subset of the sample: CD45RO-CCR7+CD27+CD95- naive CD8+ T cells expressing CXCR3 (TNR3+). All receptors derive from a human donor in good health. Some clones in this sample may be carry-over from other donors' samples.

This rearrangement joins TRBV7-9 to TRBJ2-7; lacking DNA, the TRBD1 call made by TCRdb goes unchecked. The CDR3 runs 14 residues. Germline V gene lookup returns CDR1 SEHNR and CDR2 FQNEAQ (reference sequence). The CDR3 sequence: CASSPRTVSYEQYF.

The chain employs TRBV20-1 and TRBJ1-1; with no DNA, the TCRdb D assignment of TRBD1 cannot be verified. The germline V gene encodes CDR1 DFQATT and CDR2 SNEGSKA (reference sequence). This CDR3 contains 14 residues. The CDR3 loop is CSASEQGLRTEAFF.

The rearrangement uses TRBV27 and TRBJ2-7; TCRdb picks TRBD2, but there is no DNA to check that call. The CDR3 consists of 16 residues. Germline loops: CDR1 MNHEY, CDR2 SMNVEV (reference sequence). This CDR3 is CASSLGLAGTTYEQYF.

The V gene is TRBV12-5, the J gene TRBJ1-2; lacking DNA, the TRBD1 call made by TCRdb goes unchecked. Germline loops: CDR1 LGHNT, CDR2 FRNRAP. This CDR3 region has 11 residues. The CDR3 spells CASGLWGDYTF.

CDR3 region: CASSLGPTGNGNQPQHF. The rearrangement joins TRBV7-6 to TRBJ1-5; TCRdb's D call of TRBD1 is untestable without DNA. Germline lookup yields CDR1 SGHVS and CDR2 FNYEAQ. This CDR3 has 17 amino acids.

CDR3: CASSYFGGPEQYF. This chain links TRBV6-5 with TRBJ2-7; TCRdb calls TRBD2, which cannot be checked without DNA. The germline V gene has CDR1 MNHEY and CDR2 SVGAGI. The CDR3 has 13 amino acids.

CDR3 residues: CASSLTRGSSFIMNTEAFF. This sequence joins TRBV10-2 and TRBJ1-1; TCRdb indicates TRBD1, and absent DNA this call remains unverified. This CDR3 region has 19 residues. The V gene's germline CDR1 is WSHSY and CDR2 SAAADI.

The chain uses TRBV7-9 and TRBJ2-4; TCRdb lists TRBD1, though no DNA is available to test this call. CDR1 SEHNR and CDR2 FQNEAQ come from the germline V gene (reference sequence). The CDR3 is 17 residues long. This CDR3 reads CASSFGRQGLAKNIQYF.

This sequence joins TRBV15 and TRBJ2-3; TCRdb's assignment of TRBD1 cannot be checked, as there is no DNA. The CDR3 loop spans 15 amino acids. Germline-derived CDR1 and CDR2 are LNHNV and YYDKDF (reference sequence). The CDR3 is CATSRDGTRRDTQYF.

The CDR3 loop reads CASSPRGQDYEQYF. This chain uses TRBV13 with TRBJ2-7; with no DNA, the TCRdb D assignment of TRBD1 cannot be verified. Germline loops: CDR1 PRHDT, CDR2 FYEKMQ (reference sequence). The CDR3 runs to 14 residues.

This rearrangement joins TRBV7-2 to TRBJ2-3. Germline loops: CDR1 SGHTA, CDR2 FQGNSA. The CDR3 runs to 13 residues. CDR3 sequence: CASSEIVFGTQYF.

The CDR3 protein is CASSPSRRASAQETQYF. The rearrangement links TRBV7-9 to TRBJ2-5; the D gene TCRdb calls, TRBD2, cannot be checked with no DNA. This CDR3 has 17 amino acids. Germline CDR1 is SEHNR and CDR2 is FQNEAQ (reference sequence).

V is TRBV4-1 and J is TRBJ1-1. Germline V lookup: CDR1 MGHRA, CDR2 YSYEKL. The CDR3 length is 13 residues. CDR3 loop: CASARGPDTEAFF.

The chain carries TRBV29-1 and TRBJ2-4; TCRdb calls TRBD1, which cannot be checked without DNA. This CDR3 is built from 12 residues. Germline V gene lookup returns CDR1 SQVTM and CDR2 ANQGSEA. CDR3 amino acids: CSTRTGRDIQYF.